The present entry profiles one T cell receptor (beta chain) with its context. Its target antigen remains unknown. No quality values exist for individual bases; no much larger clone is one base distant. TCRbeta CDR3 regions were amplified from genomic DNA by means of the immunoSEQ Assay, a bias-controlled multiplex PCR. Under the source paper's analysis protocol: The number of nucleated cells in each sample was estimated from the amplification of reference gene primers within the assay. To quantify the absolute abundance of each unique TCRbeta CDR3 rearrangement, sequence reads were collapsed and filtered. For each sample, productive Simpson clonality was calculated by taking the square root of Simpson's diversity index across productive rearrangements. The clones in this table, taken by TCRdb from immuneACCESS, are in-frame only. Not every clone is retained; where verified, under half of the shortfall comes from an unresolved V gene, and the cause of the rest is unknown. D and trimming were read from the DNA, whereas the V and J calls and clone size are those reported in that table. The sample table shows 150,000 to 200,000 clones, and just over 90% are seen once. Roughly 2.1% of the sample belongs to the ten largest clones.

The data are from a study of blood T cell repertoires in COVID-19 (dated by TCRdb to 2020 to 2021). About the investigation overall: The collaborator samples originated in the United States, Italy and Spain and spanned the acute and convalescent phases of COVID-19. Subjects who had been exposed to COVID-19, were actively infected with it, or had recovered from it provided the deeply sampled blood TCRbeta repertoires that made up the dataset. Sample metadata almost always included a de-identified subject ID, COVID-19 status, age in years and sex. The repertoires were made available in a free public database intended to serve as a resource for research on the immune response to SARS-CoV-2. The material from the prospective study consisted of cDNA or gDNA derived from T cells, B-cell-depleted T cells, or PBMCs. Samples were obtained from the ongoing ImmuneRACE study (first 160 participants) and from some 1,200 subjects provided by 6 global collaborators. Where available, HLA class I and class II types were obtained from metadata supplied by the sample provider rather than from assay-based typing.

The study at large found these results: Clinical and demographic metadata were provided uncurated, with the amount varying by source and participant.

At one collaborating source in Seattle, patients were enrolled during active infection and were followed longitudinally through the course of disease. Whole blood was collected in K2EDTA tubes by collaborating institutions according to the institutions' own protocols. Collaborator samples were shipped for TCRbeta analysis as frozen whole blood, isolated PBMCs, or DNA extracted from either sample type. Sequencing input: peripheral blood. The source is a woman between 55 and 75 years old with COVID-19, enrolled during active disease.

Read as DNA, the sequence is TGTGCCAGCAGCCGACCTAGCGGGGAGCAGTTCTTC. This translates into CASSRPSGEQFF. The sequence joins TRBV6-2 or TRBV6-3 to TRBJ2-1, with 8 junctional bases fitting TRBD2. The CDR3 runs 12 residues from the cysteine to the phenylalanine. Kept here is only the CDR3 DNA, which spans 36 bases and is read in frame from base 1. For this chain, trimming is 6 bases at the V end and 10 bases at the J end, and the number of junction bases without a gene match is 5. For CDR1 and CDR2, the germline V gene lists MNHEY and SVGEGT.